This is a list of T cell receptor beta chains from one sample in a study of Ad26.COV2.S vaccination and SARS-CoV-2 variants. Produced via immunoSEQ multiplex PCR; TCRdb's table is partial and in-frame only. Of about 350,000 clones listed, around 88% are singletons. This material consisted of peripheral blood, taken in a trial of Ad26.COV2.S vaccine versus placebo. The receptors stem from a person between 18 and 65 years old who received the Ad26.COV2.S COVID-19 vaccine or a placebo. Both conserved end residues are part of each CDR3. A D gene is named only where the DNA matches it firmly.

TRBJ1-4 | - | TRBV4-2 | CASSLQGKTNEKLFF
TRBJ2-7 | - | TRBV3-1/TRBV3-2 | CASSQAPGYEQYF
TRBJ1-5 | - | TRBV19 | CASSAMTRYTNQPQHF
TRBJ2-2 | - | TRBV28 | CASRGAEKNTGELFF
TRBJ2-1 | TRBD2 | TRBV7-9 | CASSSYGLAGGEQFF
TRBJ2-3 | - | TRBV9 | CASSPLTGATQYF
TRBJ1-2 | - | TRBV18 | CASSDPGRDYGYTF
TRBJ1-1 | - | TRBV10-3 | CAIQNPGSNTEAFF
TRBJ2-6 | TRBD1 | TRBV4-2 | CASSQEVQGAVGANVLTF
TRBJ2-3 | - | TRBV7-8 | CASSYTDTQYF
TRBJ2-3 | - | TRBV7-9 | CASSPRGPELTDTQYF
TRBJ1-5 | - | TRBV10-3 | CAISDSHGSNQPQHF
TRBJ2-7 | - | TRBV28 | CASSSVDYEQYF
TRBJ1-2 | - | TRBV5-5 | CASSAELGGDYGYTF
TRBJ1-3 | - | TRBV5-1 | CASSPGLSSHSGNTIYF
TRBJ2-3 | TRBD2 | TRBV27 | CASSELAGGVTDTQYF
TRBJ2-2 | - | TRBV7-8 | CASSRGPGELFF
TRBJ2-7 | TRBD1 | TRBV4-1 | CASSPPGQGLGEQYF
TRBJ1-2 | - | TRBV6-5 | CAGRGSSNYGYTF
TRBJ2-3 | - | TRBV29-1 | CSAPGAGTQYF
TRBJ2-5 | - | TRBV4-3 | CASSQDQARETQYF